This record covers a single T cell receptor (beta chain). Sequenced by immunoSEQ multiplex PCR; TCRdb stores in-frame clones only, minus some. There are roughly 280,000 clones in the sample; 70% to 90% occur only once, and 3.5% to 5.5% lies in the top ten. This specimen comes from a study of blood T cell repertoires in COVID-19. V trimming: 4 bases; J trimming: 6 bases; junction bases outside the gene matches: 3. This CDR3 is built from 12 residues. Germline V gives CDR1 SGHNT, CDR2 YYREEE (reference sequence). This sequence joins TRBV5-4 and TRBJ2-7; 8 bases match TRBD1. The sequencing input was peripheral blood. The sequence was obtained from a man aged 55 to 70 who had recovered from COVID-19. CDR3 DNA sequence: TGTGCCAGCAGCCAGGACAGGGTCGAGCAGTACTTC. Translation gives CASSQDRVEQYF.